These 27 T cell receptor beta chains came from one sample sequenced in a study of technical replicates of blood from a few donors. Sequencing used immunoSEQ multiplex PCR; TCRdb keeps in-frame clones, though not all of them. Of about 89,000 clones listed, 94% are singletons. The sample comprised T cells isolated from PBMCs. These TCRs come from a human donor in good health.

The genes are TRBV27 and TRBJ2-3; the D gene is possibly TRBD2 (6 bases). Looked up from germline, CDR1 is MNHEY and CDR2 is SMNVEV (reference sequence). V shed 5 bases and J shed 4 bases, with 16 bases lying between them. This CDR3 is 15 amino acids long. CDR3 loop: CASSGLVGGSDTQYF. CDR3 sequence (DNA): TGTGCCAGCAGTGGTCTTGTGGGGGGTTCAGATACGCAGTATTTT.

The J gene is TRBJ2-7, the V gene TRBV5-1; 8 nucleotides line up with TRBD1. Germline V CDR1 and CDR2: SGHRS, YFSETQ. Trimming removed 4 bases from V and 2 bases from J; junction bases left unmatched: 5. This CDR3 has 14 residues. CDR3 DNA sequence: TGCGCCAGCAGCCCGGGACAGGCTACCTACGAGCAGTACTTC. This sequence encodes CASSPGQATYEQYF.

The chain carries TRBV7-3 and TRBJ1-1, with TRBD1 as a possible D gene (5 bases). This CDR3 contains 14 residues. Germline V CDR1 and CDR2: SGHTA, FQGTGA. Trimming pared 8 bases from V and 3 bases from J, leaving 16 bases between. CDR3 nucleotides: TGTGCCAGCTCGAGGCGGGGGACGGACACTGAAGCTTTCTTT. This gives the protein CASSRRGTDTEAFF.

The chain carries TRBV5-1 and TRBJ2-7, with D unclear. Trimming pared 0 bases from V and 3 bases from J, leaving 7 bases between. The germline gives CDR1 SGHRS, CDR2 YFSETQ. The CDR3 totals 13 residues. CDR3 loop: CASSLEINYEQYF. The CDR3 DNA follows: TGCGCCAGCAGCTTGGAAATTAACTACGAGCAGTACTTC.

The genes are TRBV28 and TRBJ2-3; D ambiguous. The CDR3 runs 11 residues. Trimming took off 5 bases at V and 8 bases at J, with 8 bases between the two ends. Germline V gives CDR1 MDHEN, CDR2 SYDVKM. The DNA for the CDR3 is TGTGCCAGCAGTCCCGGCGGTACGCAGTATTTT. It translates to CASSPGGTQYF.

The V gene is TRBV2, the J gene TRBJ1-2, with TRBD1 matching 8 bases. Germline V lookup: CDR1 SNHLY, CDR2 FYNNEI. The CDR3 is made up of 15 amino acids. Trimming cost V 7 bases and J 4 bases; bases outside gene matches: 11. The CDR3 sequence: CASNIDRGGVYGYTF. CDR3 in DNA: TGTGCCAGCAACATCGACAGGGGCGGTGTCTATGGCTACACCTTC.

The chain couples TRBV7-9 to TRBJ2-7, with 8 bases identical to TRBD2. CDR3 length: 15 residues. CDR1 and CDR2 from the germline V gene are SEHNR and FQNEAQ (reference sequence). V trimming: 2 bases; J trimming: 2 bases; junction bases outside the gene matches: 5. The CDR3 nucleotides are TGTGCCAGCAGCTTATCCCTAGCGGGTCCCTACGAGCAGTACTTC. This codes for CASSLSLAGPYEQYF.

The J gene is TRBJ2-1, the V gene TRBV7-2, with 8 bases lining up with TRBD2. Losses at the gene ends were 1 base for V and 4 bases for J; bases not matched to a gene: 15. Germline V gene data show CDR1 as SGHTA and CDR2 as FQGNSA. This CDR3 is 19 amino acids long. Here the CDR3 reads CASSLGLTSGRTTYNEQFF. For the CDR3, the DNA is TGTGCCAGCAGCTTAGGTTTAACGAGCGGGAGAACTACGTACAATGAGCAGTTCTTC. Full variable domain (remainder filled in from reference TRBV7-2 and TRBJ2-1): GAGVSQSPSNKVTEKGKDVELRCDPISGHTALYWYRQSLGQGLEFLIYFQGNSAPDKSGLPSDRFSAERTGGSVSTLTIQRTQQEDSAVYLCASSLGLTSGRTTYNEQFFGPGTRLTVL.

The rearrangement links TRBV4-1 to TRBJ2-5; tentative D call: TRBD1 (6 bases). This CDR3 comprises 15 residues. The V end lost 0 bases, the J end lost 3 bases, and 11 bases lay between the germline ends. The V gene's germline CDR1 is MGHRA and CDR2 YSYEKL. In nucleotides, the CDR3 is TGCGCCAGCAGCCAAGAGTCAGGGGCCGAAGAGACCCAGTACTTC. Translated, it gives CASSQESGAEETQYF.

The rearrangement uses TRBV6-1 and TRBJ2-2; 7 bases are shared with TRBD1. CDR1 and CDR2 (germline): MNHNS, SASEGT. With 3 bases clipped from V and 5 bases from J, the junction kept 0 bases outside the gene matches. This CDR3 region has 13 residues. In DNA form, the CDR3 reads TGTGCCAGCAGTGAGACAGGGACCGGGGAGCTGTTTTTT. Its protein is CASSETGTGELFF.

The V and J genes are TRBV5-1 and TRBJ2-7; TRBD2 matches 13 bases. V dropped 2 bases and J dropped 4; count of bases not matched to a gene: 12. This CDR3 has 18 residues. Looked up from germline, CDR1 is SGHRS and CDR2 is YFSETQ. CDR3 bases: TGCGCCAGCAGCTTTGGACTAGCGGGAGAAAGAGAGGTGTACGAGCAGTACTTC. Its protein product is CASSFGLAGEREVYEQYF.

J is TRBJ2-2 and V is TRBV11-2, with D hard to call. Between the trimmed V and J ends, which lost 5 bases and 4 bases, there was a span of 11 bases. Per the germline V gene, CDR1 is SGHAT and CDR2 is FQNNGV. The CDR3 runs to 14 residues. CDR3 sequence: CASSTPLSTGELFF. The CDR3 nucleotides read TGTGCCAGCAGCACGCCGTTGAGCACCGGGGAGCTGTTTTTT.

This sequence joins TRBV30 and TRBJ2-1, with D uncertain. The V end lost 2 bases, the J end lost 9 bases, and 8 bases lay between the germline ends. The CDR3 totals 11 residues. The germline CDR1 and CDR2 sequences are GTSNPN and SVGIG (reference sequence). The CDR3 DNA reads TGTGCCTGGAGTCCCCCGGGTGAGCAGTTCTTC. Its protein product is CAWSPPGEQFF.

This sequence joins TRBV5-4 and TRBJ2-6, with a tentative D call TRBD1 (6 bases). This CDR3 is 18 amino acids long. The V end lost 4 bases, the J end lost 0 bases, and 17 bases lay between the germline ends. The germline V gene encodes CDR1 SGHNT and CDR2 YYREEE (reference sequence). The CDR3 DNA reads as TGTGCCAGCAGCCGACCTATTGGACAGCCCTCTGGGGCCAACGTCCTGACTTTC. It is translated as CASSRPIGQPSGANVLTF.

The V and J genes are TRBV5-6 and TRBJ2-5; TRBD1 might be the D (6 bases). Germline values: CDR1 SGHDT, CDR2 YYEEEE. The CDR3 length is 15 residues. V lost 0 bases to trimming and J lost 4 bases, with 13 bases between them. CDR3 protein: CASSLVQGLSETQYF. The CDR3 DNA reads as TGTGCCAGCAGCTTGGTCCAGGGGTTGTCAGAGACCCAGTACTTC.

The CDR3 bases are TGTGCCAGTAGTTCCCAGGGGGTCAAAGGGGCCAACGTCCTGACTTTC. Protein: CASSSQGVKGANVLTF. The gene calls are TRBV19 and TRBJ2-6, with 7 positions matching TRBD1. CDR1 LNHDA and CDR2 SQIVND come from the germline V gene (reference sequence). This CDR3 contains 16 residues. With V trimmed by 5 bases and J by 4 bases, 8 bases remained unmatched.

The V and J genes are TRBV18 and TRBJ1-1; D possibly corresponds to TRBD1 (6 bases). This CDR3 spans 17 amino acids. Germline loops: CDR1 KGHSH, CDR2 LQKENI. Trimming removed 6 bases from V and 0 bases from J, with 20 bases in between. CDR3 sequence reads: CASSPFSGGTMNTEAFF. CDR3 bases: TGTGCCAGCTCCCCCTTTTCCGGGGGGACAATGAACACTGAAGCTTTCTTT.

This sequence joins TRBV15 and TRBJ1-5, with D unclear. Trimming removed 2 bases from V and 7 bases from J, with 18 bases in between. Germline V gene data show CDR1 as LNHNV and CDR2 as YYDKDF (reference sequence). This CDR3 contains 16 residues. CDR3 protein: CATSRRLDSKGQPQHF. Here the CDR3 DNA reads TGTGCCACCAGCAGAAGGCTCGACTCTAAAGGCCAGCCCCAGCATTTT.

CDR3 amino acids: CASSQSGGPEQFF. The CDR3 nucleotides are TGTGCCAGCAGTCAGAGCGGGGGCCCAGAGCAGTTCTTC. The V and J genes are TRBV7-3 and TRBJ2-1; the match to TRBD2 covers 8 bases. J was trimmed by 10 bases and V by 6 bases; bases with no gene match: 8. The length of the CDR3 is 13 residues. Looked up from germline, CDR1 is SGHTA and CDR2 is FQGTGA.

The V and J genes are TRBV21-1 and TRBJ1-4; the table calls TRBD1, which could not be checked here. TRBV21-1 is given as a pseudogene. The CDR3 is made up of 15 amino acids. This chain's CDR3 is CASSWKGVVGEKLFF. The CDR3 DNA sequence: TGTGCCAGCAGCTGGAAGGGGGTGGTAGGAGAAAAACTGTTTTTT.

The V gene is TRBV27, the J gene TRBJ1-5; perhaps TRBD1 as D (6 bases). The V and J ends lost 4 bases and 3 bases respectively, with 7 bases between them. This CDR3 region has 13 residues. Per the germline V gene, CDR1 is MNHEY and CDR2 is SMNVEV (reference sequence). CDR3 sequence reads: CASSYRVNQPQHF. For the CDR3, the DNA is TGTGCCAGCAGTTACAGGGTCAATCAGCCCCAGCATTTT.

The genes are TRBV5-8 and TRBJ1-2; D not resolved. CDR1 and CDR2 (germline): SGHTS, YDEGEE. The CDR3 runs 14 residues. V lost 0 bases, J lost 6 bases, and 12 bases lay in between. CDR3 residues: CASSLGLDSDGYTF. CDR3 nucleotides: TGTGCCAGCAGCTTGGGGTTGGATAGCGATGGCTACACCTTC.

The V and J genes are TRBV9 and TRBJ2-3, with 7 bases fitting TRBD2. This CDR3 region has 17 residues. The V and J ends lost 0 bases and 5 bases, in that order; junction bases with no gene match: 12. Per the germline V gene, CDR1 is SGDLS and CDR2 is YYNGEE. The CDR3 loop is CASSVGREARRGDTQYF. In DNA, the CDR3 is TGTGCCAGCAGCGTAGGACGGGAGGCGCGAAGAGGAGATACGCAGTATTTT.

The rearrangement uses TRBV7-9 and TRBJ2-7; 9 bases are a match to TRBD1. Trimming took 5 bases from V and 6 from J; bases not matched to a gene: 5. CDR1 and CDR2 (germline): SEHNR, FQNEAQ (reference sequence). The CDR3 length is 13 residues. The CDR3 spells CASSAKTGGEQYF. The CDR3 bases are TGTGCCAGCAGCGCAAAGACAGGGGGCGAGCAGTACTTC.

This chain uses TRBV28 with TRBJ2-5; possibly TRBD1 for D (5 bases). The V gene lost 3 bases and the J gene lost 2 bases, with 13 bases spanning the gap. This CDR3 is built from 15 residues. Germline assignment: CDR1 MDHEN and CDR2 SYDVKM. The CDR3 spells CASSLRLGRQETQYF. CDR3 coding DNA: TGTGCCAGCAGTTTGCGGTTGGGGCGGCAAGAGACCCAGTACTTC.

V usage is TRBV12-5 and J usage is TRBJ1-1; D remains ambiguous. V was cut by 0 bases and J by 0 bases, with 17 bases left in between. The CDR3 loop spans 18 amino acids. Germline CDR1 LGHNT, CDR2 FRNRAP. CDR3 region: CASGLVPLRAPLNTEAFF. CDR3 in DNA: TGTGCTAGTGGTTTGGTACCCCTTCGAGCACCCCTGAACACTGAAGCTTTCTTT.

Only a few counts were recorded for this clone. CDR3 loop: CASSQGGFLRPTDTQYF. CDR3 in DNA: TGTGCCAGCAGCCAAGGAGGGTTTCTGCGGCCCACAGATACGCAGTATTTT. The chain employs TRBV4-2 and TRBJ2-3; maybe TRBD2 (5 bases). Germline V CDR1 and CDR2: LGHNA, YNFKEQ. Trimming cost V 1 base and J 2 bases, with 16 bases left between them. CDR3 length: 17 residues.